This T cell receptor (beta chain) was captured by sequencing in a study of shared clonotypes between healthy human individuals. Study-level results: Relative to clonotypes present in all four donors, those not shared had lower generation probabilities. A generally larger estimated richness was seen in naive subsets than in memory subsets. Clonotype sharing among donors, it was expected, would be affected by sequencing depth. Few donors limited the genetic and exposure-history diversity represented.

Data came from immunoSEQ multiplex PCR; TCRdb stores just in-frame clones and leaves some out. Here the sample spans 2,500,000 or so clones, 90% to 95% being singletons. In germline, CDR1 is MNHNS, CDR2 SASEGT. This CDR3 contains 15 residues. V was clipped by 4 bases and J by 0 bases, with 10 bases between them. Regarding this clone: Antigen specificity is unknown.

The V call is TRBV6-1, the J call TRBJ1-5; D call uncertain. Input material: naive CD4+ T cells from PBMCs. Subset of the sample: CD45RA+ positively selected. The TCR comes from a man between 18 and 35 years old in good health. Some clones in this sample may be carry-over from other donors' samples. The CDR3 DNA is TGTGCCAGCAGTGGGAGTCAGATTAGCAATCAGCCCCAGCATTTT. Translated: CASSGSQISNQPQHF.